The 28 T cell receptor beta chains listed next were all sequenced from one sample in a study of CD8+ T cells in alopecia areata (dated by TCRdb to the late 2010s). The label giving this sample's treatment or condition can be read as: oral pan-JAK inhibitor, 5-10 mg twice daily. Library preparation used the immunoSEQ multiplex PCR assay. RNA was extracted from all samples and reverse transcribed into cDNA, which served as template for TCR sequencing. TCRdb limited this immuneACCESS table to in-frame rearrangements with V and J called. A share of clones is missing; checked studies link under half to unresolved V genes, and the rest is unexplained. The sample table records some 190,000 clones; about 47% of these occur just once. Of the sample, roughly 9.1% falls within the top ten clones. This sample comprised CD8+ T cells sorted from blood, obtained around week 54, from a patient treated with tofacitinib. The receptors here all came from a human donor with alopecia areata.

The chain couples TRBV30 to TRBJ1-2; D is unclear. V lost 1 base to trimming and J lost 4 bases, with 13 bases between them. This CDR3 has 14 residues. Germline-derived CDR1 and CDR2 are GTSNPN and SVGIG (reference sequence). DNA of the CDR3: TGTGCCTGGAGTGGGGAACGGATTCTCTATGGCTACACCTTC. Its translation is CAWSGERILYGYTF.

This clone occurred a few times. The chain combines TRBV29-1 with TRBJ2-1; possibly TRBD2 for D (6 bases). V shed 5 bases and J shed 3 bases, with 11 bases lying between them. The CDR3 totals 13 residues. Germline CDR1 reads SQVTM; CDR2 reads ANQGSEA. The CDR3 here is CSVKRLDYNEQFF. CDR3 coding DNA: TGCAGCGTTAAGAGACTAGACTACAATGAGCAGTTCTTC.

The chain is built from TRBV9 and TRBJ1-2; D not certain. The CDR3 length is 15 residues. The V gene's germline CDR1 is SGDLS and CDR2 YYNGEE. The V end lost 0 bases, the J end lost 0 bases, and 9 bases lay between the germline ends. CDR3 sequence: CASSVGTEANYGYTF. The CDR3, as DNA: TGTGCCAGCAGCGTAGGCACAGAGGCTAACTATGGCTACACCTTC.

The chain recombines TRBV27 with TRBJ1-1; D is possibly TRBD1 (5 bases). Looked up from germline, CDR1 is MNHEY and CDR2 is SMNVEV (reference sequence). Trimming took 7 bases from V and 0 from J, leaving 12 bases between them. The length of the CDR3 is 14 residues. CDR3 residues: CASTLGGLNTEAFF. In DNA form, the CDR3 reads TGTGCCAGCACCTTGGGGGGGTTGAACACTGAAGCTTTCTTT.

V and J are TRBV29-1 and TRBJ1-1; TRBD1 aligns across 10 bases. Trimming cost V 7 bases and J 5 bases; bases outside gene matches: 7. Looked up from germline, CDR1 is SQVTM and CDR2 is ANQGSEA. The CDR3 has 13 amino acids. CDR3 bases: TGCAGCGCCACGACAGGGGGCGGGACTGAAGCTTTCTTT. Translation: CSATTGGGTEAFF. Variable domain in full (rest from reference TRBV29-1 and TRBJ1-1): SAVISQKPSRDICQRGTSLTIQCQVDSQVTMMFWYRQQPGQSLTLIATANQGSEATYESGFVIDKFPISRPNLTFSTLTVSNMSPEDSSIYLCSATTGGGTEAFFGQGTRLTVV.

This clone was counted between two and nine times. The chain employs TRBV10-3 and TRBJ2-3; 9 bases align to TRBD1. Germline V gene lookup returns CDR1 ENHRY and CDR2 SYGVKD. This CDR3 contains 15 residues. Trimming removed 6 bases from V and 0 bases from J; junction bases left unmatched: 4. In DNA, the CDR3 is TGTGCCATCAGGGACGGGACAGGGAGCACAGATACGCAGTATTTT. The encoded protein is CAIRDGTGSTDTQYF.

A few counts support this clone. The chain joins TRBV5-6 to TRBJ1-2; possible D gene TRBD1, 5 bases. Germline loops: CDR1 SGHDT, CDR2 YYEEEE. Trimming left V 4 bases short and J 3 bases short, with 13 bases between. This CDR3 spans 14 amino acids. CDR3 region: CASSRQSMYYGYTF. The CDR3 DNA reads TGTGCCAGCAGCAGACAGAGCATGTACTATGGCTACACCTTC.

The CDR3: CASRPLGEEAFF. The CDR3 DNA reads as TGTGCCAGCAGGCCCCTCGGGGAGGAAGCTTTCTTT. The chain couples TRBV9 to TRBJ1-1, with D unresolved. Germline V lookup: CDR1 SGDLS, CDR2 YYNGEE. The V gene lost 5 bases and the J gene lost 8 bases, with 13 bases spanning the gap. CDR3 length: 12 residues.

V usage is TRBV7-8 and J usage is TRBJ2-3; 10 bases match TRBD2. The CDR3 sequence is 15 residues long. The trim removed 5 bases at V and 10 bases at J, leaving 12 bases unmatched. From germline, CDR1 is SGHVS and CDR2 FQNEAQ. CDR3: CASSALAGGPSPQYF. The CDR3 nucleotides are TGTGCCAGCAGCGCGTTAGCGGGGGGCCCCTCCCCGCAGTATTTT.

The chain links TRBV4-1 to TRBJ2-3; D tentatively reads TRBD1 or TRBD2 (5 bases each). The germline gives CDR1 MGHRA, CDR2 YSYEKL. V lost 0 bases and J lost 0, with 7 bases in between. This CDR3 spans 15 amino acids. CDR3: CASSQDRGSTDTQYF. Here the CDR3 DNA reads TGCGCCAGCAGCCAAGATCGGGGCAGCACAGATACGCAGTATTTT.

J is TRBJ1-2 and V is TRBV5-4; D is ambiguous. CDR1 and CDR2 from the germline V gene are SGHNT and YYREEE (reference sequence). The CDR3 runs to 14 residues. Trimming removed 0 bases at V and 3 bases at J, with 9 bases between. In nucleotides, the CDR3 is TGTGCCAGCAGCTTGGAAGGTCATGACTATGGCTACACCTTC. Protein product: CASSLEGHDYGYTF.

V and J are TRBV6-1 and TRBJ2-5; 7 bases agree with TRBD1. The CDR3 is 16 amino acids. J was trimmed by 4 bases and V by 4 bases; bases with no gene match: 12. Per germline, CDR1 MNHNS and CDR2 SASEGT. CDR3 protein: CASSGDRTHLGETQYF. Here the CDR3 DNA reads TGTGCCAGCAGTGGGGACAGAACCCACTTAGGAGAGACCCAGTACTTC.

This sequence joins TRBV7-6 and TRBJ2-5; tentatively, D is TRBD1 or TRBD2 (5 bases each). The end of the DNA aligns better with TRBJ2-7, so the J call may be wrong. This CDR3 region has 13 residues. From germline, CDR1 is SGHVS and CDR2 FNYEAQ. This CDR3 reads CASSPGPNYEQYF. CDR3 DNA: TGTGCCAGCAGCCCGGGACCTAATTACGAGCAGTACTTC.

The rearrangement joins TRBV7-2 to TRBJ1-1; tentative D call: TRBD1 (5 bases). V shed 0 bases and J shed 7 bases, with 24 bases lying between them. This CDR3 spans 18 amino acids. Germline CDR1 and CDR2: SGHTA and FQGNSA. The CDR3 region is CASSLAWGRGDSRGEAFF. The CDR3 region has the DNA TGTGCCAGCAGCTTAGCGTGGGGACGGGGGGACTCACGCGGTGAAGCTTTCTTT.

V is TRBV5-6 and J is TRBJ1-5, with 8 bases lining up with TRBD1. The CDR3 has 16 amino acids. The J segment lost 6 bases and the V segment lost 0 bases, leaving 8 bases of the junction unmatched. Germline CDR1 and CDR2: SGHDT and YYEEEE. As DNA, the CDR3 is TGTGCCAGCAGCTTGGCCTGGGCAGGGGGCAGTCAGCCCCAGCATTTT. Encoded protein: CASSLAWAGGSQPQHF.

The chain links TRBV7-9 to TRBJ2-1, with 9 bases lining up with TRBD1. This CDR3 spans 14 amino acids. Germline CDR1 is SEHNR and CDR2 is FQNEAQ (reference sequence). J was trimmed by 8 bases and V by 4 bases; bases with no gene match: 6. The CDR3 bases are TGTGCCAGCAGCTACCGGGACAGGGAAGATGAGCAGTTCTTC. Amino acid sequence: CASSYRDREDEQFF.

This chain uses TRBV4-3 with TRBJ1-2, with D unresolved. The CDR3 is 15 amino acids. In germline, CDR1 is LGHNA, CDR2 YSLEER. Deletions cut 1 base from V and 4 bases from J, with 13 bases between. CDR3 DNA sequence: TGCGCCAGCAGCCAAGGTTTCGTGGACGGCTATGGCTACACCTTC. This codes for CASSQGFVDGYGYTF.

This clone was found a few times. This chain joins TRBV5-1 and TRBJ2-2, with D possibly TRBD2 on 5 matching bases. Germline lookup yields CDR1 SGHRS and CDR2 YFSETQ. The V end lost 5 bases, the J end lost 5 bases, and 16 bases lay between the germline ends. CDR3 length: 15 amino acids. The DNA for the CDR3 is TGCGCCAGCAGAGCCGACGGAGGAGTGACCGGGGAGCTGTTTTTT. Its protein is CASRADGGVTGELFF.

This chain uses TRBV13 with TRBJ1-5, with TRBD1 as a possible D gene (5 bases). The CDR3 spans 15 residues. From germline, CDR1 is PRHDT and CDR2 FYEKMQ (reference sequence). V was clipped by 0 bases and J by 2 bases, with 8 bases between them. The CDR3 DNA follows: TGTGCCAGCAGCTTAGGGGCCAGGGGCAATCAGCCCCAGCATTTT. This translates into CASSLGARGNQPQHF.

The J gene is TRBJ2-7, the V gene TRBV29-1; perhaps TRBD1 as D (6 bases). Germline CDR1 reads SQVTM; CDR2 reads ANQGSEA. The V end was cut by 7 bases, the J end by 5 bases, with 12 bases between. This CDR3 contains 11 residues. CDR3 amino acids: CSATSGDEQYF. CDR3 nucleotides: TGCAGCGCAACCTCAGGGGACGAGCAGTACTTC.

CDR3 in amino acids: CASSSLQGTYEQYF. In DNA, the CDR3 is TGTGCCAGCAGTTCCCTACAGGGCACCTACGAGCAGTACTTC. The V gene is TRBV6-5, the J gene TRBJ2-7, with TRBD1 as a possible D gene (6 bases). Germline V gives CDR1 MNHEY, CDR2 SVGAGI. The V end lost 4 bases, the J end lost 2 bases, and 12 bases lay between the germline ends. This CDR3 has 14 residues.

The chain joins TRBV27 to TRBJ2-6, with unresolved D. V was shortened by 6 bases and J by 4 bases, with 7 bases between the two germline ends. Germline V CDR1 and CDR2: MNHEY, SMNVEV (reference sequence). This CDR3 contains 13 residues. This CDR3 is CASSLRGANVLTF. DNA for the CDR3: TGTGCCAGCAGCCTACGGGGGGCCAACGTCCTGACTTTC.

The rearrangement joins TRBV10-3 to TRBJ1-2; 7 bases agree with TRBD1. From germline, CDR1 is ENHRY and CDR2 SYGVKD. Germline trimming cut 3 bases from V and 4 bases from J; bases unmatched to any gene: 2. CDR3 length equals 13 residues. The chain's CDR3 is CAISEGGGYGYTF. Here the CDR3 DNA reads TGTGCCATCAGTGAAGGGGGCGGCTATGGCTACACCTTC.

The V and J genes are TRBV29-1 and TRBJ1-6; D is possibly TRBD1 (5 bases). Per the germline V gene, CDR1 is SQVTM and CDR2 is ANQGSEA. This CDR3 is built from 14 residues. The V and J ends lost 5 bases and 7 bases respectively, with 15 bases between them. The CDR3 reads CSVQIGHLNSPLHF. The DNA of the CDR3 is TGCAGCGTTCAAATCGGACACCTGAATTCACCCCTCCACTTT.

The chain combines TRBV7-3 with TRBJ1-5, with D maybe TRBD1 (6 bases). Trimming removed 6 bases at V and 4 bases at J, with 13 bases between. CDR3 length: 14 residues. CDR1 and CDR2 (germline): SGHTA, FQGTGA. The CDR3 is CASRDFGQNQPQHF. Written as DNA, the CDR3 is TGTGCCAGCAGAGATTTCGGACAGAATCAGCCCCAGCATTTT. Combining the CDR3 with reference TRBV7-3 and TRBJ1-5 gives the whole variable domain GAGVSQTPSNKVTEKGKYVELRCDPISGHTALYWYRQSLGQGPEFLIYFQGTGAADDSGLPNDRFFAVRPEGSVSTLKIQRTERGDSAVYLCASRDFGQNQPQHFGDGTRLSIL.

This clone showed up just a few times. The chain recombines TRBV19 with TRBJ2-3; D is uncertain. The CDR3 runs 13 residues. The germline CDR1 and CDR2 sequences are LNHDA and SQIVND (reference sequence). Trimming shortened V by 7 bases and J by 1 base, and 9 bases separated the two germline ends. CDR3 sequence reads: CASTDWGTDTQYF. CDR3 nucleotide sequence: TGTGCCAGTACGGATTGGGGCACAGATACGCAGTATTTT.

The chain employs TRBV7-6 and TRBJ1-1; 8 bases map to TRBD1. The CDR3 runs to 16 residues. Germline CDR1 SGHVS, CDR2 FNYEAQ. The V segment lost 5 bases and the J segment 0 bases; nucleotides outside the gene matches: 8. CDR3 residues: CASSGRDRTMNTEAFF. CDR3 coding DNA: TGTGCCAGCAGCGGACGGGACAGGACCATGAACACTGAAGCTTTCTTT.

This clone came up a few times. This chain links TRBV4-3 with TRBJ2-7; weak D call: TRBD2 (6 bases). With 4 bases removed from V and 3 bases from J, the gap between germline ends came to 16 bases. The CDR3 contains 15 residues. The germline CDR1 and CDR2 sequences are LGHNA and YSLEER. DNA for the CDR3: TGCGCCAGCAGCCCCGCGGGACTCTCGGACTACGAGCAGTACTTC. Amino acid sequence: CASSPAGLSDYEQYF.